The 9 T cell receptor beta chains given below trace back to one sample, sequenced in a study of blood T cells in healthy people across ages. PCR was performed a second time for about 7 to 11 cycles using a sample-barcoded 5' primer and a J-beta primer mix. TCRdb passed the 5' RACE reads through MiXCR, listing each CDR3 protein once. In the table there are 700,000 to 950,000 distinct CDR3 sequences, 55% to 75% of which are singletons. Sequences were obtained from blood. These receptors all come from a man between 25 and 39 years old in good health.

The CDR3 DNA follows: TGCAGTGCTAGACTTCCGCGGGTCAGCACAGATACGCAGTATTTT. As protein: CSARLPRVSTDTQYF. The rearrangement joins TRBV20-1 to TRBJ2-3; D is perhaps TRBD2 (5 bases). CDR1 is DFQATT, CDR2 SNEGSKA, per germline (reference sequence). Deletions cut 2 bases from V and 0 bases from J, with 12 bases between. The CDR3 consists of 15 residues.

This chain connects TRBV7-2 to TRBJ2-2; maybe TRBD1 (5 bases). The CDR3 totals 14 residues. Between the trimmed V and J ends, which lost 6 bases and 2 bases, there was a span of 10 bases. Germline V gene lookup returns CDR1 SGHTA and CDR2 FQGNSA. CDR3 loop: CASSPQGNTGELFF. The DNA of the CDR3 is TGTGCCAGCAGTCCGCAGGGAAACACCGGGGAGCTGTTTTTT.

This clonotype was detected only a few times. The rearrangement joins TRBV29-1 to TRBJ2-2; no firm D call. Germline-derived CDR1 and CDR2 are SQVTM and ANQGSEA. Trimming pared 8 bases from V and 4 bases from J, leaving 11 bases between. The length of the CDR3 is 12 residues. CDR3 nucleotide sequence: TGCAGCTTGTTATTGACCACCGGGGAGCTGTTTTTT. Its translation: CSLLLTTGELFF.

This chain uses TRBV20-1 with TRBJ2-7; D perhaps matches TRBD2 (5 bases). V lost 0 bases to trimming and J lost 1 base, with 10 bases between them. CDR3 length: 14 residues. Looked up from germline, CDR1 is DFQATT and CDR2 is SNEGSKA (reference sequence). The CDR3 DNA reads TGCAGTGCTAGAGATGCCGGGGTTTCCTACGAGCAGTACTTC. It is translated as CSARDAGVSYEQYF.

This chain uses TRBV28 with TRBJ1-2; D may be TRBD1 (6 bases). The germline CDR1 and CDR2 sequences are MDHEN and SYDVKM. The germline V and J ends were trimmed by 5 bases and 9 bases, with 13 bases remaining between them. CDR3 length: 12 amino acids. The CDR3 DNA reads TGTGCCAGCAGTACCTACAGGGAACGCTACACCTTC. This sequence encodes CASSTYRERYTF.

The V call is TRBV6-2 or TRBV6-3, the J call TRBJ2-3, with TRBD2 matching 8 bases. The CDR3 is 16 residues long. Germline V lookup: CDR1 MNHEY, CDR2 SVGEGT. J lost 6 bases, V lost 8 bases, and 16 bases had no gene match. CDR3 DNA: TGTGCCAGCGCCCATGCGGAGCTAGCGGGTCCGGATACGCAGTATTTT. Its translation is CASAHAELAGPDTQYF.

Concerning this clonotype itself: The junction shows a germline mismatch at one end, possibly a read error. The chain couples TRBV4-3 to TRBJ1-2; D may be TRBD1 (5 bases). The length of the CDR3 is 14 residues. The germline V gene encodes CDR1 LGHNA and CDR2 YSLEER. CDR3 DNA sequence: TGCGCCAGCAGCCAAGACGGGACGACCTATGGCTACATCTTC. It specifies CASSQDGTTYGYIF.

CDR3 sequence reads: CASSSTSVGELFF. CDR3 nucleotide sequence: TGTGCCAGCAGCTCCACTAGCGTCGGGGAGCTGTTTTTT. The J gene is TRBJ2-2, the V gene TRBV7-2; 7 bases map to TRBD2. Germline loops: CDR1 SGHTA, CDR2 FQGNSA. V was pared by 4 bases and J by 7 bases, with 3 bases of the junction left unmatched. This CDR3 has 13 residues.

The chain links TRBV5-1 to TRBJ2-1; the D gene is possibly TRBD1 (6 bases). Trimming cost V 0 bases and J 0 bases, with 10 bases left between them. CDR1 is SGHRS and CDR2 is YFSETQ in the germline V gene. The CDR3 runs 16 residues. The CDR3 region is CASSLGTVFSYNEQFF. The CDR3 bases are TGCGCCAGCAGCTTGGGGACAGTGTTCTCCTACAATGAGCAGTTCTTC.